Below, one TCR beta chain is given with its context. The junction and the germline gene differ at one end; a read error may be behind it. This CDR3 comprises 15 residues. CDR1 PRHDT and CDR2 FYEKMQ come from the germline V gene (reference sequence). Naive CD8 populations comprised CD45RO-negative cells positively selected for CCR7, excluding terminally differentiated effector memory CD45RA+ cells. The sample is drawn from a study of shared clonotypes between healthy human individuals. Sorted-subset replicate PCR reactions contained 200 to 250 ng DNA, corresponding to around 30,000 T cell genomes. Clones were read by immunoSEQ multiplex PCR, and TCRdb kept only the in-frame ones, dropping some. Of around 2,000,000 clones in the sample, approximately 94% were seen once.

This TCR derives from a man aged 18 to 29 in good health. The genes are TRBV13 and TRBJ2-6; possible D gene TRBD2, 6 bases. The material sequenced was naive CD8+ T cells sorted from blood. DNA for the CDR3: TGTGCCAGCACCTTACGGGGGAGCGGGGCCAACGTCCTGACTTTC. Translation: CASTLRGSGANVLTF. Using reference TRBV13 and TRBJ2-6 for the parts outside the CDR3, the full variable domain is AAGVIQSPRHLIKEKRETATLKCYPIPRHDTVYWYQQGPGQDPQFLISFYEKMQSDKGSIPDRFSAQQFSDYHSELNMSSLELGDSALYFCASTLRGSGANVLTFGAGSRLTVL.